These 6 T cell receptor beta chains were sequenced from one sample in a study of shared clonotypes between healthy human individuals. TCRdb's copy holds only in-frame clones and misses some; the assay was immunoSEQ multiplex PCR. Here the sample spans 2,100,000 or so clones, around 95% being singletons. What was sequenced was naive CD4+ T cells sorted from blood. Subset denoted: CD45RA+ positively selected. These receptors all come from a man aged 18 to 29 in good health.

This chain connects TRBV5-1 to TRBJ2-2; 8 nucleotides agree with TRBD1. V lost 4 bases to trimming and J lost 3 bases; unmatched junction nucleotides: 5. Per the germline V gene, CDR1 is SGHRS and CDR2 is YFSETQ. The CDR3 length is 15 residues. Here the CDR3 reads CASSVQGQDTGELFF. In nucleotides, the CDR3 is TGCGCCAGCAGCGTGCAGGGACAGGACACCGGGGAGCTGTTTTTT.

As concerns this clone: The same CDR3 also results from other DNA sequences found in this sample. This chain joins TRBV19 and TRBJ2-3, with 8 bases fitting TRBD2. V gave up 3 bases and J gave up 0 bases; unmatched junction bases: 2. This CDR3 region has 15 residues. Germline lookup yields CDR1 LNHDA and CDR2 SQIVND (reference sequence). CDR3 amino acids: CASSIGGGSTDTQYF. The CDR3 bases are TGTGCCAGTAGTATCGGCGGGGGGAGCACAGATACGCAGTATTTT. Using reference TRBV19 and TRBJ2-3 for the parts outside the CDR3, the full variable domain is DGGITQSPKYLFRKEGQNVTLSCEQNLNHDAMYWYRQDPGQGLRLIYYSQIVNDFQKGDIAEGYSVSREKKESFPLTVTSAQKNPTAFYLCASSIGGGSTDTQYFGPGTRLTVL.

V and J are TRBV6-6 and TRBJ2-3, with TRBD2 as a possible D gene (5 bases). The CDR3 is made up of 15 amino acids. Germline V CDR1 and CDR2: MNHNY, SVGAGI (reference sequence). V shed 4 bases and J shed 4 bases, with 15 bases lying between them. The chain's CDR3 is CASSFNLALPDTQYF. In DNA form, the CDR3 reads TGTGCCAGCAGTTTCAATCTAGCTTTGCCAGATACGCAGTATTTT.

The chain joins TRBV4-1 to TRBJ2-1; maybe TRBD2 (5 bases). V was cut by 4 bases and J by 7 bases, with 17 bases left in between. Germline-derived CDR1 and CDR2 are MGHRA and YSYEKL. CDR3 length equals 15 residues. The CDR3 coding sequence is TGCGCCAGCAGCCCCGAGCGGAGTGGTTCGAATGAGCAGTTCTTC. It translates to CASSPERSGSNEQFF.

This chain connects TRBV15 to TRBJ2-7; 9 positions agree with TRBD1. The ends lost 3 bases at V and 1 base at J; junction bases unmatched: 4. Germline V lookup: CDR1 LNHNV, CDR2 YYDKDF (reference sequence). The CDR3 totals 15 residues. The CDR3 reads CATSRTGTGSYEQYF. CDR3 nucleotides: TGTGCCACCAGCAGGACCGGGACAGGGTCCTACGAGCAGTACTTC.

The chain employs TRBV6-6 and TRBJ2-2, with D hard to call. Trimming stripped 2 bases from V and 7 bases from J, with 5 bases between. Per the germline V gene, CDR1 is MNHNY and CDR2 is SVGAGI (reference sequence). The CDR3 consists of 12 residues. The DNA of the CDR3 is TGTGCCAGCAGTTACGGCGGCGGGGAGCTGTTTTTT. Its protein is CASSYGGGELFF.